This T cell receptor beta chain was captured by sequencing in a study of response to subunit inactivated influenza vaccine. Note on this clonotype: Its antigen is still unknown.

Overall study results and limits: The authors put forward the suggestion that each seasonal influenza vaccination may bring in only a limited number of new T cells.

The CDR3 runs to 14 residues. Germline assignment: CDR1 KGHSH and CDR2 LQKENI. Between the trimmed V and J ends, which lost 1 base and 11 bases, there was a span of 12 bases. TCRdb re-analysed the RT-PCR reads in MiXCR, keeping a single row per CDR3 protein. The repertoire holds 490,000 or so distinct CDR3 sequences, with around 8% as singletons. This specimen was PBMCs from blood, taken around 25 months after vaccination. The chain couples TRBV18 to TRBJ1-6, with D hard to call. The sequence derives from a man in his fifties or sixties who received an inactivated influenza vaccine. The CDR3 DNA follows: TGTGCCAGCTCACCACTTTCAGTGGCTACACCCCTCCACTTT. Protein: CASSPLSVATPLHF.